These 27 T cell receptor beta chains originate from one sample sequenced in a study of T cells expressing NK-cell markers. TCRdb re-called the 5' RACE reads; one entry per CDR3 protein, DNA not given. The ten top clones account for 7.3%, within a sample of approximately 460,000 distinct CDR3 sequences. Sequenced input: blood T cells: a sorted CD56 or NKG2C T cell subset, CD4+ or CD8+ T cells, or bulk PBMC T cells (not recorded which). Receptors originate from a woman aged 18-69 years in good health.

V usage is TRBV3-1 and J usage is TRBJ1-1. The CDR3 runs 14 residues. CDR1 and CDR2 (germline): LGHDT, YNNKEL (reference sequence). CDR3 residues: CASSQGKGVGWAFF.

The chain is built from TRBV4-3 and TRBJ2-7; TCRdb calls TRBD1, which cannot be checked without DNA. Germline V gives CDR1 LGHNA, CDR2 YSLEER. This CDR3 has 15 residues. The CDR3 reads CASSQDRDTSYEQYF.

The chain's CDR3 is CSLSGGAGNEQFF. This chain uses TRBV29-1 with TRBJ2-1; TCRdb returns TRBD2, unconfirmable since there is no DNA. The germline gives CDR1 SQVTM, CDR2 ANQGSEA. The CDR3 contains 13 residues.

V usage is TRBV5-5 and J usage is TRBJ1-1. Germline lookup yields CDR1 SGHKS and CDR2 YYEKEE (reference sequence). There are 13 residues in the CDR3. The CDR3 loop is CASSSKVSGPTFF.

The rearrangement joins TRBV7-2 to TRBJ2-5; TCRdb calls TRBD1, which cannot be checked without DNA. CDR1 and CDR2 (germline): SGHTA, FQGNSA. This CDR3 has 14 residues. CDR3 region: CASSLADTRETQYF. Drawing the rest from reference TRBV7-2 and TRBJ2-5, the complete variable domain is GAGVSQSPSNKVTEKGKDVELRCDPISGHTALYWYRQSLGQGLEFLIYFQGNSAPDKSGLPSDRFSAERTGGSVSTLTIQRTQQEDSAVYLCASSLADTRETQYFGPGTRLLVL.

The chain carries TRBV7-2 and TRBJ2-5; TCRdb's D call, TRBD1, is unchecked because there is no DNA. Germline V CDR1 and CDR2: SGHTA, FQGNSA. This CDR3 contains 13 residues. The CDR3 loop reads CASSLAGTETQYF.

The chain's CDR3 is CSVRGMGAYEQYF. The rearrangement uses TRBV29-1 and TRBJ2-7; TCRdb picks TRBD2, but there is no DNA to check that call. CDR1 is SQVTM and CDR2 is ANQGSEA in the germline V gene. The CDR3 covers 13 residues.

V gene TRBV5-8 combines with J gene TRBJ2-7; no DNA is available, so the TRBD1 call from TCRdb remains unchecked. Germline CDR1 and CDR2: SGHTS and YDEGEE. The CDR3 spans 13 residues. The CDR3 is CASGDRYPYEQYF.

The V call is TRBV6-5, the J call TRBJ2-2. CDR1 is MNHEY and CDR2 is SVGAGI in the germline V gene. This CDR3 has 15 amino acids. CDR3: CASSYSAYNTGELFF.

This chain uses TRBV5-1 with TRBJ2-5; TCRdb designates TRBD1, a call that cannot be tested without DNA. The germline CDR1 and CDR2 sequences are SGHRS and YFSETQ. This CDR3 is built from 14 residues. The CDR3 protein is CASSLTGAEETQYF.

CDR3 sequence reads: CASSPPRGTVQAHNKNIQYF. V is TRBV5-1 and J is TRBJ2-4; the D call of TRBD1 rests on TCRdb alone, since no DNA is present to check it. Looked up from germline, CDR1 is SGHRS and CDR2 is YFSETQ. The CDR3 runs 20 residues.

This chain uses TRBV4-1 with TRBJ2-7; TCRdb outputs TRBD1, but without DNA this stays unchecked. From germline, CDR1 is MGHRA and CDR2 YSYEKL. CDR3 size: 14 residues. The chain's CDR3 is CASSQPGQPYEQYF.

V gene TRBV5-4 combines with J gene TRBJ2-1; TCRdb's D call, TRBD2, is unchecked because there is no DNA. This CDR3 spans 13 amino acids. Germline values: CDR1 SGHNT, CDR2 YYREEE (reference sequence). The CDR3 sequence: CASSPGTEYEQFF.

The chain recombines TRBV6-2 or TRBV6-3 with TRBJ2-7; the TCRdb call, TRBD2, lacks DNA for checking. From germline, CDR1 is MNHEY and CDR2 SVGEGT. The CDR3 has 14 amino acids. CDR3 loop: CASSYDPPPYEQYF.

The chain is built from TRBV7-2 and TRBJ2-7; as DNA is missing, the TRBD2 call by TCRdb cannot be tested. This CDR3 is built from 14 residues. CDR1 and CDR2 from the germline V gene are SGHTA and FQGNSA. The CDR3 protein is CASSSGLRSYEQYF.

J is TRBJ2-1 and V is TRBV20-1; without DNA, the TCRdb call of TRBD2 cannot be checked. Germline loops: CDR1 DFQATT, CDR2 SNEGSKA (reference sequence). This CDR3 is 14 amino acids long. The CDR3 loop reads CSVQSRISYNEQFF.

This chain uses TRBV5-1 with TRBJ1-1; absent DNA, TCRdb's TRBD1 call cannot be checked. Germline CDR1 and CDR2: SGHRS and YFSETQ. The CDR3 extends over 13 amino acids. CDR3 region: CASSRDTNTEAFF.

The rearrangement uses TRBV5-1 and TRBJ2-1; without DNA, the TCRdb call of TRBD2 cannot be checked. This CDR3 is 20 amino acids long. CDR1 SGHRS and CDR2 YFSETQ come from the germline V gene. The CDR3 is CASSGGTGPGLAGVWNEQFF. Based on the CDR3 plus reference TRBV5-1 and TRBJ2-1, the full variable domain is KAGVTQTPRYLIKTRGQQVTLSCSPISGHRSVSWYQQTPGQGLQFLFEYFSETQRNKGNFPGRFSGRQFSNSRSEMNVSTLELGDSALYLCASSGGTGPGLAGVWNEQFFGPGTRLTVL.

This chain joins TRBV20-1 and TRBJ2-3; TCRdb gives TRBD1 as the D gene, but with no DNA this cannot be confirmed. Germline V gives CDR1 DFQATT, CDR2 SNEGSKA (reference sequence). This CDR3 is built from 14 residues. The CDR3 is CSASHRGSTDTQYF.

The chain combines TRBV21-1 with TRBJ2-5; with no DNA, the TCRdb D assignment of TRBD2 cannot be verified. TRBV21-1 is noted as a pseudogene. The CDR3 covers 12 residues. CDR3 protein: CAITSEQETQYF.

V usage is TRBV5-1 and J usage is TRBJ2-7; TCRdb proposes TRBD1, but this gene call is untestable without DNA. In germline, CDR1 is SGHRS, CDR2 YFSETQ. This CDR3 contains 16 residues. CDR3 in amino acids: CASSLTLPGQSDEQYF.

V is TRBV5-1 and J is TRBJ2-1; TCRdb gives TRBD1 as the D gene, but with no DNA this cannot be confirmed. The CDR3 length is 15 residues. Germline-derived CDR1 and CDR2 are SGHRS and YFSETQ. The CDR3: CASSYGGRGYNEQFF.

The chain is built from TRBV29-1 and TRBJ2-5; TCRdb reports TRBD1, a call that lacks DNA to check it against. The CDR3 is 15 amino acids. The germline V gene has CDR1 SQVTM and CDR2 ANQGSEA. The CDR3 is CSASFGTGGGETQYF. The full variable domain, completed using reference TRBV29-1 and TRBJ2-5, is SAVISQKPSRDICQRGTSLTIQCQVDSQVTMMFWYRQQPGQSLTLIATANQGSEATYESGFVIDKFPISRPNLTFSTLTVSNMSPEDSSIYLCSASFGTGGGETQYFGPGTRLLVL.

The rearrangement uses TRBV9 and TRBJ2-5; there is no DNA to check the TCRdb D call of TRBD2. Per the germline V gene, CDR1 is SGDLS and CDR2 is YYNGEE. The CDR3 is 15 residues long. The CDR3 reads CASSVGGSYQETQYF.

The CDR3 sequence: CASRPAVGITDTQYF. V usage is TRBV5-4 and J usage is TRBJ2-3. Germline-derived CDR1 and CDR2 are SGHNT and YYREEE (reference sequence). This CDR3 spans 15 amino acids.

This chain connects TRBV10-3 to TRBJ2-1; TCRdb designates TRBD2, a call that cannot be tested without DNA. CDR3 length: 17 residues. Germline loops: CDR1 ENHRY, CDR2 SYGVKD. CDR3 sequence: CAISDGTSGDSYNEQFF.

This chain connects TRBV4-2 to TRBJ2-5; the D call of TRBD1 rests on TCRdb alone, since no DNA is present to check it. This CDR3 region has 17 residues. Germline CDR1 reads LGHNA; CDR2 reads YNFKEQ. The CDR3 is CASSQDHRGRVQETQYF.